Included here is one T cell receptor beta chain sequence, with context. This clonotype was detected many times. Its binding antigen is unknown. No much larger clone exists at a distance of one base, and base qualities are not known. Only healthy Caucasian donors were included. The twin cohort consisted of three pairs of female monozygotic twins, all aged roughly 18 to 29 years. Peripheral blood mononuclear cells were the source from which RNA for the TCR libraries was isolated. The data stem from a study of identical twins (TCRdb year 2016). Concerning the study at large: The study deep-sequenced TCR alpha and beta repertoires from monozygotic twins, unrelated adults of various ages and cord blood to test whether fetal clonotypes persist. Replicate twin experiments were performed at different times using different library preparation protocols to rule out contamination.

Broad study findings and their caveats: Invariant T cells such as MAIT and iNKT could partly confound zero-insertion analyses, although diverse VJ usage argued against such confounding for most clonotypes. A weaker excess of twin sharing was found in beta out-of-frame sequences because the signal-to-noise ratio was lowered by fewer shared sequences. Abundant cord blood beta clonotypes had fewer insertions, young adult naive repertoires showed a similar but weaker trend, and memory repertoires showed no such trend. Out-of-frame TCR alpha sharing in monozygotic twins was systematically underestimated by recombination models, whereas sharing between unrelated individuals was in agreement with the recombination models. Out-of-frame TCR alpha sequences shared between twins showed an excess of low generation-probability sequences compared with coincidental sharing between unrelated individuals. Conclusions relied on cross-sectional statistical analysis, since the same donors could not be followed over many years.

V has 4 bases trimmed and J has 8 bases trimmed; junction bases matching no gene number 2. CDR1 SGHRS and CDR2 YFSETQ are derived from the germline V gene. From cysteine to phenylalanine, the CDR3 is 12 amino acids long. The only DNA kept is the CDR3, 36 bases in frame from the first base. The method behind the library was 5' RACE. TCRdb shows the sequencer as Illumina HiSeq 2000. Template switching added a universal primer binding site, and the final cDNA carried a unique molecular identifier that allowed TCR cDNA molecules to be counted accurately. First-strand cDNA for TCR alpha and beta chains was synthesized from specific primers in the conserved constant-segment region. To control for contamination, every cDNA library was double barcoded, receiving both a SMART-Mk sample barcode and Illumina barcodes. Two successive PCR steps introduced TruSeq adapter sequences along with Illumina sample barcodes. TCR alpha and beta cDNA libraries were sequenced on the Illumina HiSeq platform with custom primers. The authors' analysis ran thus. MiGEC processed the raw reads to extract unique molecular identifiers, while MiXCR was used to determine the CDR3 positions. For each individual, recombination models were inferred using an EM algorithm with the repgenHMM and IGoR tools. Shared clonotypes were analyzed with the tcR package in R, and sharing was normalized by the product of cloneset sizes. To study raw recombination free of thymic and clonal selection effects, out-of-frame nonproductive sequences were analyzed. TCRdb itself trimmed the public reads at Q25 with fastp, ran MiXCR and retained productive beta chains. Records with the same CDR3 protein are collapsed into one entry carrying the most frequent genes and DNA. TCRdb's processing, not the authors', yielded these V and J calls. Within this sample are 650,000 to 750,000 distinct CDR3 sequences, with 21% of them counted one time only. The top ten clones comprise 4.3% of the sample.

These same records also appear under a second study, on T cells expressing NK-cell markers. The second source states: TCR beta-chain repertoires were profiled in sorted CD3+CD56+NKG2C+, CD3+CD56+NKG2C- and CD3+CD56-NKG2C+ T-cell subsets from about 8 donors. Seven of the eight sequenced donors were HCMV-seropositive and one was HCMV-seronegative. To restrict sorting to alphabetaTCR-expressing T cells, an anti-gammadeltaTCR antibody was added in several experiments. In roughly six donors, the dominant CD3+CD56+NKG2C+ clonotypes ranked among the top 10 CD8+ clonotypes, making up roughly 1.0-7.0% of CD8+ T cells. Those dominant clonotypes were again the most abundant among CD3+CD56-NKG2C+ cells in a handful of donors, at roughly 25-65%. Whether the expanded NKG2C-expressing T cell clones were specific for HCMV antigens was left unclear. The study sequenced eight donors, all healthy volunteers chosen at random: three men and five women. HCMV-specific IgG was detected in serum with a commercial ELISA kit to determine HCMV serostatus. Bulk peripheral blood T-cell repertoires were additionally sequenced from unsorted PBMC for six donors. MIGEC was used to demultiplex reads and group reads by UMI, and MiTCR was used to assemble and quantify clonotypes. To exclude erroneous sequences, any TCR cDNA sequence not supported by at least two reads was discarded. The tcR package was used for downstream repertoire analysis, and clonotypes were matched between fractions using CDR3 nucleotide sequence together with V segment. VDJmatch was used to annotate antigen specificity against VDJdb, with one amino acid substitution in CDR3 allowed.

Material for sequencing was PBMCs. This chain is built from TRBV5-1 and TRBJ2-2, with 7 bases in between that match TRBD1. The sequence came from a woman between 18 and 29 years old in good health. This receptor carries the CDR3 CASSLDRGELFF. The sequenced DNA: TGCGCCAGCAGCCTGGACAGGGGGGAGCTGTTTTTT.